This note documents a single TCR beta chain sequence. This entry comes from a study of blood T cell repertoires in COVID-19. Study in general: PBMCs, B-cell-depleted T cells, or T cells were the source of the cDNA or gDNA that made up the material.

Produced via immunoSEQ multiplex PCR; TCRdb's table is partial and in-frame only. The data hold 35,000 to 45,000 clones, with roughly 92% observed a single time. The source of this sequence is a man in his fifties or sixties with active COVID-19. The material sequenced was peripheral blood.

CDR3 sequence (DNA): TGCGCCAGCAGCCAATCTTTGGGGCCGGACACTGAAGCTTTCTTT. Protein product: CASSQSLGPDTEAFF. The chain employs TRBV4-1 and TRBJ1-1, with D possibly TRBD1 on 5 matching bases. CDR1 is MGHRA and CDR2 is YSYEKL in the germline V gene. This CDR3 is built from 15 residues. Deletions cut 2 bases from V and 3 bases from J, with 13 bases between.